Sequencing of this T cell receptor (beta chain) was carried out in a study of T-cell memory formation after mild COVID-19. Study at large: Largely, TCR clusters stayed within a single donor.

With 3 bases clipped from V and 6 bases from J, the junction kept 6 bases outside the gene matches. CDR3 size: 15 residues. A single record per CDR3 protein comes from TCRdb applying MiXCR to the 5' RACE reads. The data hold hundreds of thousands of distinct CDR3 sequences, with about a fifth observed a single time. On this clonotype: What it recognizes is unknown.

Study-wide results and caveats: While clones contracting from day 15 to 85 were balanced between CD4 and CD8, later expanders leaned CD4+. Clones which contracted sat mainly in CM and EM if CD4+, and in EMRA if CD8+. Second-wave clones reaching peak frequency on day 37 lacked confirmed SARS-CoV-2 specificity.

Sequencing used PBMCs or a T cell subset sorted from them (not recorded which). The sequence derives from an adult woman who had mild COVID-19 (a few samples of this study predate the infection). Cell type and time point are not known. The V call is TRBV12-3 or TRBV12-4, the J call TRBJ2-4; 9 bases align to TRBD1. CDR3 region: CASSFRGDRVNIQYF. The CDR3 nucleotides are TGTGCCAGCAGTTTTAGAGGGGACAGGGTAAACATTCAGTACTTC.